Shown below are 30 T cell receptor beta chains from a single sample sequenced in a study of T-cell reconstitution after alpha-beta-depleted transplantation in children. As it was prepared, the TCRbeta library received unique molecular identifiers. TCRdb ran MiXCR on the PCR reads and lists one entry per CDR3 protein. There are hundreds of thousands of distinct CDR3 sequences in the sample; over 9% occur only once, and less than 8% lies in the top ten. The specimen comprised PBMCs, sampled before TCRalphabeta/CD19-depleted stem cell transplant. The receptors here all came from a boy younger than two with acute myeloid leukemia, due to receive a stem cell transplant.

J is TRBJ2-2 and V is TRBV19; D unresolved. Deletions cut 5 bases from V and 3 bases from J, with 10 bases between. The CDR3 has 14 amino acids. Germline V gene sequence: CDR1 LNHDA, CDR2 SQIVND (reference sequence). The CDR3 region is CASSVTVYTGELFF. The CDR3 DNA sequence: TGTGCCAGTAGTGTCACAGTCTACACCGGGGAGCTGTTTTTT. The whole variable domain, filled in from reference TRBV19 and TRBJ2-2, reads DGGITQSPKYLFRKEGQNVTLSCEQNLNHDAMYWYRQDPGQGLRLIYYSQIVNDFQKGDIAEGYSVSREKKESFPLTVTSAQKNPTAFYLCASSVTVYTGELFFGEGSRLTVL.

About this clonotype itself: This could be a read error, since a much larger clone is one nucleotide away. The chain employs TRBV29-1 and TRBJ2-7; no firm D call. CDR3 length: 13 amino acids. CDR1 is SQVTM and CDR2 is ANQGSEA in the germline V gene. CDR3 residues: CSVGAVSSYEPYF. The CDR3 region has the DNA TGCAGCGTTGGGGCGGTAAGCTCCTACGAGCCGTACTTC.

This clonotype was found many times. V usage is TRBV24-1 and J usage is TRBJ2-1; D possibly corresponds to TRBD2 (7 bases). The CDR3 is 15 amino acids. The germline gives CDR1 KGHDR, CDR2 SFDVKD. V was trimmed by 1 base and J by 7 bases, leaving 13 bases between them. CDR3: CATSDLLGGGNEQFF. CDR3 nucleotides: TGTGCCACCAGTGATTTATTAGGGGGGGGGAATGAGCAGTTCTTC.

On this clonotype: One end of the junction varies from germline; a read error may be responsible. The V and J genes are TRBV20-1 and TRBJ2-5, with 7 bases identical to TRBD1. This CDR3 spans 13 amino acids. Germline CDR1 and CDR2: DFQATT and SNEGSKA (reference sequence). CDR3 nucleotides: TGCAGTTCTAGGGGGACAGTCCAAGAGACCCAGTACTTC. It encodes CSSRGTVQETQYF.

The chain couples TRBV4-3 to TRBJ2-1, with 9 bases lining up with TRBD2. Trimming removed 2 bases from V and 7 bases from J; junction bases left unmatched: 6. The CDR3 runs 15 residues. Germline loops: CDR1 LGHNA, CDR2 YSLEER. The CDR3 reads CASSQLRLAANEQFF. The CDR3 nucleotides are TGCGCCAGCAGCCAATTAAGACTAGCGGCTAATGAGCAGTTCTTC.

V is TRBV20-1 and J is TRBJ2-4; TRBD2 matches at 7 bases. Germline assignment: CDR1 DFQATT and CDR2 SNEGSKA (reference sequence). The CDR3 runs 16 residues. V shed 0 bases, J shed 7 bases, and the junction held 12 bases outside the gene matches. As DNA, the CDR3 is TGCAGTGCTAGAGAGAGTGTGCGGGAGAGGGTTAACATTCAGTACTTC. Encoded protein: CSARESVRERVNIQYF.

This clonotype has a count of ten or more. The chain is built from TRBV7-3 and TRBJ1-1; D call uncertain. CDR3 length: 13 amino acids. The V gene lost 5 bases and the J gene lost 4 bases, with 11 bases spanning the gap. Germline CDR1 SGHTA, CDR2 FQGTGA. The CDR3 DNA is TGTGCCAGCAGCCCCCAGTCGGGCACTGAAGCTTTCTTT. It yields the protein CASSPQSGTEAFF.

This clonotype was counted ten times or more. The chain is built from TRBV6-6 and TRBJ1-5; no clear D. The germline V gene has CDR1 MNHNY and CDR2 SVGAGI (reference sequence). This CDR3 has 12 residues. CDR3 sequence reads: CASQMAKQPQHF. The DNA of the CDR3 is TGTGCGAGTCAGATGGCGAAGCAGCCCCAGCATTTT.

This clonotype was recorded at least ten times. The CDR3, as DNA: TGTGCCAGCAGTTTATCCCTAACGTCGGACTACCCCGACGAGCAGTACTTC. Amino acid sequence: CASSLSLTSDYPDEQYF. The chain is built from TRBV28 and TRBJ2-7, with a weak D call TRBD2 (6 bases). The germline gives CDR1 MDHEN, CDR2 SYDVKM. Trimming shortened V by 1 base and J by 5 bases, and 21 bases separated the two germline ends. The CDR3 loop spans 17 amino acids.

The V gene is TRBV5-6, the J gene TRBJ2-5; tentative D call: TRBD1 (5 bases). V shed 4 bases and J shed 4 bases, with 17 bases lying between them. Germline loops: CDR1 SGHDT, CDR2 YYEEEE. The length of the CDR3 is 15 residues. The CDR3 nucleotides read TGTGCCAGCAGCCGGAAAGGCAGGGCGGTAGAGACCCAGTACTTC. Its protein product is CASSRKGRAVETQYF.

This clonotype was seen at least ten times. This chain connects TRBV12-3 or TRBV12-4 to TRBJ1-2; D is unresolved. The CDR3 extends over 12 amino acids. Trimming cost V 6 bases and J 7 bases, with 12 bases left between them. The CDR3 DNA is TGTGCCAGCAGCGGCCTCGGTGGTGGCTACACCTTC. It translates to CASSGLGGGYTF.

This clonotype was seen only once. It may be a read error: a sequence one base away is much more abundant. The V gene is TRBV20-1, the J gene TRBJ2-7, with D possibly being TRBD2 (6 bases). Germline CDR1 DFQATT, CDR2 SNEGSKA (reference sequence). The V end was cut by 1 base, the J end by 6 bases, with 16 bases between. The CDR3 length is 14 residues. The CDR3 DNA is TGCAGTGCTAGAGTTTTAGCGGTGGGGACCGAGCAGTACTTC. Translated, it gives CSARVLAVGTEQYF.

This clonotype came up many times. This rearrangement joins TRBV11-3 to TRBJ2-2; the D is unclear. Trimming left V 5 bases short and J 5 bases short, with 12 bases between. This CDR3 is 14 amino acids long. Germline CDR1 reads SGHNT; CDR2 reads YENEEA. The CDR3 sequence: CASSPRPDTGELFF. In DNA, the CDR3 is TGTGCCAGCAGCCCCCGCCCGGATACCGGGGAGCTGTTTTTT. Variable domain in full (rest from reference TRBV11-3 and TRBJ2-2): EAGVVQSPRYKIIEKKQPVAFWCNPISGHNTLYWYLQNLGQGPELLIRYENEEAVDDSQLPKDRFSAERLKGVDSTLKIQPAELGDSAVYLCASSPRPDTGELFFGEGSRLTVL.

This clonotype was detected only a few times. The V call is TRBV3-1, the J call TRBJ2-7; unclear D gene. Trimming removed 5 bases from V and 5 bases from J, with 10 bases in between. CDR1 LGHDT and CDR2 YNNKEL come from the germline V gene (reference sequence). This CDR3 comprises 12 residues. CDR3 coding DNA: TGTGCCAGCAGCGGACCTTGGGACGAGCAGTACTTC. It translates to CASSGPWDEQYF.

This clonotype has only a few counts. The genes are TRBV2 and TRBJ2-7; D unresolved. Germline CDR1 is SNHLY and CDR2 is FYNNEI. The length of the CDR3 is 12 residues. Trimming took off 3 bases at V and 1 base at J, with 4 bases between the two ends. In nucleotides, the CDR3 is TGTGCCAGCAGTGACAGGTCCTACGAGCAGTACTTC. It specifies CASSDRSYEQYF.

This clonotype was detected a few times. The V call is TRBV7-9, the J call TRBJ1-1; D is perhaps TRBD1 (5 bases). The ends were cut back, 4 bases at V and 7 bases at J, with 13 bases in the middle. Germline CDR1 SEHNR, CDR2 FQNEAQ (reference sequence). The CDR3 contains 13 residues. The CDR3 DNA follows: TGTGCCAGCAGCTGGGACGGACTATTTGAAGCTTTCTTT. This gives the protein CASSWDGLFEAFF.

This chain uses TRBV27 with TRBJ2-7, with TRBD2 identical over 11 bases. The CDR3 has 16 residues. J was trimmed by 3 bases and V by 0 bases; bases with no gene match: 4. Germline CDR1 and CDR2: MNHEY and SMNVEV (reference sequence). CDR3 in amino acids: CASSLSSGLAVYEQYF. CDR3 DNA: TGTGCCAGCAGTTTATCTTCGGGACTAGCGGTCTACGAGCAGTACTTC.

This clonotype was detected many times. The chain recombines TRBV15 with TRBJ1-3; D gene uncertain. Trimming left V 0 bases short and J 0 bases short, with 9 bases between. CDR1 and CDR2 (germline): LNHNV, YYDKDF (reference sequence). The CDR3 covers 16 residues. The CDR3 DNA sequence: TGTGCCACCAGCAGAGATGAGAGGGTCTCTGGAAACACCATATATTTT. It codes for CATSRDERVSGNTIYF.

At least ten counts were recorded for this clonotype. CDR3 protein: CASSAQGYSNQPQHF. The CDR3 DNA reads as TGCGCCAGCAGCGCACAGGGGTATAGCAATCAGCCCCAGCATTTT. The rearrangement joins TRBV4-1 to TRBJ1-5; 7 nucleotides align to TRBD1. Germline V gives CDR1 MGHRA, CDR2 YSYEKL. The CDR3 loop spans 15 amino acids. V gave up 5 bases and J gave up 0 bases; unmatched junction bases: 4.

This clonotype has a count of ten or more. The chain links TRBV29-1 to TRBJ2-7; 9 bases fit TRBD1. V lost 7 bases to trimming and J lost 0 bases; unmatched junction nucleotides: 1. The CDR3 sequence is 12 residues long. Germline lookup yields CDR1 SQVTM and CDR2 ANQGSEA. CDR3: CSATGGSYEQYF. In DNA, the CDR3 is TGCAGCGCGACAGGGGGCTCCTACGAGCAGTACTTC.

This clonotype occurred a few times. The chain employs TRBV4-2 and TRBJ2-7; 8 bases fit TRBD2. Unmatched junction bases numbered 9, after V lost 3 bases and J lost 2 bases. CDR1 is LGHNA, CDR2 YNFKEQ, per germline. The CDR3 consists of 16 residues. CDR3 region: CASSQDGELAAYEQYF. CDR3 bases: TGTGCCAGCAGCCAGGATGGGGAACTAGCGGCCTACGAGCAGTACTTC.

In this sample, this clonotype turned up many times. The rearrangement links TRBV12-3 or TRBV12-4 to TRBJ2-1, with 7 bases identical to TRBD2. Trimming removed 7 bases from V and 4 bases from J; junction bases left unmatched: 10. CDR3 size: 15 residues. This chain's CDR3 is CASTLPSGAYNEQFF. CDR3 sequence (DNA): TGTGCCAGCACCCTACCAAGCGGGGCTTACAATGAGCAGTTCTTC.

This clonotype was seen many times. The chain links TRBV12-3 or TRBV12-4 to TRBJ2-3, with a possible D match to TRBD1 (5 bases). The germline V and J ends were trimmed by 6 bases and 0 bases, with 16 bases remaining between them. The CDR3 has 16 amino acids. In DNA form, the CDR3 reads TGTGCCAGCAGCGCACAGGTCCTGAGTAGCACAGATACGCAGTATTTT. Protein sequence: CASSAQVLSSTDTQYF.

This clonotype was detected ten times or more. The chain has TRBV10-2 and TRBJ2-2; 8 positions agree with TRBD1. V dropped 3 bases and J dropped 5; count of bases not matched to a gene: 5. The germline gives CDR1 WSHSY, CDR2 SAAADI. There are 15 residues in the CDR3. CDR3 nucleotide sequence: TGCGCCAGCAGTGAACAGGGGGTTGGAACCGGGGAGCTGTTTTTT. It yields the protein CASSEQGVGTGELFF.

This clonotype was seen many times. The J gene is TRBJ2-7, the V gene TRBV4-1; D tentatively fits TRBD1 or TRBD2 (5 bases each). Deletions cut 1 base from V and 5 bases from J, with 15 bases between. There are 15 residues in the CDR3. Germline lookup yields CDR1 MGHRA and CDR2 YSYEKL. The CDR3 reads CASSQGDPGQDEQYF. The CDR3 DNA follows: TGCGCCAGCAGCCAAGGGGACCCCGGGCAGGACGAGCAGTACTTC.

There are many counts of this clonotype. The gene calls are TRBV4-2 and TRBJ2-7; D remains ambiguous. The CDR3 loop spans 13 amino acids. Germline values: CDR1 LGHNA, CDR2 YNFKEQ. V was clipped by 1 base and J by 0 bases, with 4 bases between them. The CDR3 DNA is TGTGCCAGCAGCCAAGGTACCTCCTACGAGCAGTACTTC. This encodes CASSQGTSYEQYF.

This clonotype was observed at least ten times. CDR3 sequence: CSAPGTGKSPLHF. CDR3 nucleotides: TGCAGTGCTCCCGGGACAGGGAAATCACCCCTCCACTTT. The J gene is TRBJ1-6, the V gene TRBV20-1; TRBD1 agrees at 9 bases. J gave up 10 bases and V 5 bases, and 6 bases lay outside the gene matches. The CDR3 loop spans 13 amino acids. Germline V lookup: CDR1 DFQATT, CDR2 SNEGSKA (reference sequence).

This clonotype was counted ten times or more. The chain links TRBV20-1 to TRBJ2-7, with a weak D call TRBD1 (6 bases). CDR1 DFQATT and CDR2 SNEGSKA come from the germline V gene (reference sequence). The CDR3 has 14 residues. V lost 6 bases, J lost 2 bases, and 17 bases lay in between. The CDR3 protein is CSAPRDIPPYEQYF. CDR3 DNA sequence: TGCAGTGCCCCTCGGGACATCCCCCCCTACGAGCAGTACTTC.

This clonotype was observed a handful of times. The chain employs TRBV7-9 and TRBJ2-1; perhaps TRBD2 as D (6 bases). This CDR3 contains 17 residues. Trimming shortened V by 5 bases and J by 2 bases, and 19 bases separated the two germline ends. Per germline, CDR1 SEHNR and CDR2 FQNEAQ (reference sequence). The CDR3 nucleotides are TGTGCCAGCAGCCCCTCCCGAGGGACTCATCCCTACAATGAGCAGTTCTTC. Amino acids: CASSPSRGTHPYNEQFF.

In this sample, this clonotype turned up many times. This sequence joins TRBV3-1 and TRBJ2-1; D possibly matches TRBD1 or TRBD2 (5 bases each). Looked up from germline, CDR1 is LGHDT and CDR2 is YNNKEL (reference sequence). With 2 bases removed from V and 3 bases from J, the gap between germline ends came to 11 bases. CDR3 length: 15 amino acids. The CDR3 bases are TGTGCCAGCAGCCAATGGGACGGCCACTACAATGAGCAGTTCTTC. Its protein product is CASSQWDGHYNEQFF.